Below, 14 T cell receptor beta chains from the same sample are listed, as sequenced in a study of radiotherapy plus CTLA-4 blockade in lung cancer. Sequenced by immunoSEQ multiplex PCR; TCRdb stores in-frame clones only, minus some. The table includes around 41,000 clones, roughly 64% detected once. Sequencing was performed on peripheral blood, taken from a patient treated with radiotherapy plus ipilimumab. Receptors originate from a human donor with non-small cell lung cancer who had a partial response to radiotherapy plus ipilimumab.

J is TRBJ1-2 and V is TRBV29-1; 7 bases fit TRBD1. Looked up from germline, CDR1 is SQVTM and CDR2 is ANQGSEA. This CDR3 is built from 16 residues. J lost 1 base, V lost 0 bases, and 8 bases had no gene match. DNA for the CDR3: TGCAGCGTTGAAGAGGGACAGACTATTATTAACTATGGCTACACCTTC. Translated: CSVEEGQTIINYGYTF.

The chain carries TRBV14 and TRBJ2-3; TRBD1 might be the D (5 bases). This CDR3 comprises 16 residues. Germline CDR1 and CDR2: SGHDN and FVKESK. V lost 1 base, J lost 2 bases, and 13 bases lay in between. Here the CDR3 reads CASSQVTGTLTDTQYF. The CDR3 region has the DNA TGTGCCAGCAGCCAAGTTACAGGAACCCTCACAGATACGCAGTATTTT. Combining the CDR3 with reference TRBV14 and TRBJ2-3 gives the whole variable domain EAGVTQFPSHSVIEKGQTVTLRCDPISGHDNLYWYRRVMGKEIKFLLHFVKESKQDESGMPNNRFLAERTGGTYSTLKVQPAELEDSGVYFCASSQVTGTLTDTQYFGPGTRLTVL.

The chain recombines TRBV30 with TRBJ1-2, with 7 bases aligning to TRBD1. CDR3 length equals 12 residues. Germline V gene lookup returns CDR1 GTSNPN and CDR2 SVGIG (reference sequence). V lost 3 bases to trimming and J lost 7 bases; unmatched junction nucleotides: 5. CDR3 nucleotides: TGTGCCTGGAGGTCGACAGGGTTTGGCTACACCTTC. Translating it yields CAWRSTGFGYTF.

The CDR3 region has the DNA TGCAGCGTTGGGGCGCGGGGGGATCAGCCCCAGCATTTT. It specifies CSVGARGDQPQHF. The rearrangement joins TRBV29-1 to TRBJ1-5, with a tentative D call TRBD1 (5 bases). Per the germline V gene, CDR1 is SQVTM and CDR2 is ANQGSEA. The CDR3 has 13 amino acids. The V gene lost 4 bases and the J gene lost 5 bases, with 12 bases spanning the gap.

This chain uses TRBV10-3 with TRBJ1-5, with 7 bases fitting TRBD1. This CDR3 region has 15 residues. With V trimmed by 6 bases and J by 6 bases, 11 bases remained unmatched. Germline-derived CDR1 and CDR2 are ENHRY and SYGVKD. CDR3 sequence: CAISQGGQAGQPQHF. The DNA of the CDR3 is TGTGCCATCAGCCAAGGGGGCCAAGCCGGTCAGCCCCAGCATTTT.

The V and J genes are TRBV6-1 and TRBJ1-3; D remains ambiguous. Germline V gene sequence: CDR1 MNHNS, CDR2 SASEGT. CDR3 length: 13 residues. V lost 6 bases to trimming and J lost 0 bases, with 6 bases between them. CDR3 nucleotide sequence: TGTGCCAGCAGCTCTCCCTCTGGAAACACCATATATTTT. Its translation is CASSSPSGNTIYF.

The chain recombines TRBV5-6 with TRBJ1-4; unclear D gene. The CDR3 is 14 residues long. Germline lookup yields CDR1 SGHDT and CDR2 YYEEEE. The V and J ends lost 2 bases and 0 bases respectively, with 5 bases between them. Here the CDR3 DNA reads TGTGCCAGCAGCTTTGCTACAACTAATGAAAAACTGTTTTTT. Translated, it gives CASSFATTNEKLFF.

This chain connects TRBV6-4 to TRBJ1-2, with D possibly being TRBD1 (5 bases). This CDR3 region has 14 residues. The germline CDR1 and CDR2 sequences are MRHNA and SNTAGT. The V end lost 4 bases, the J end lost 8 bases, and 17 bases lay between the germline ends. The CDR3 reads CASSAPWGPYGYTF. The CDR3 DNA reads TGTGCCAGCAGTGCCCCCTGGGGCCCATACGGCTACACCTTC.

CDR3 protein: CATSRQRGYTGELFF. As DNA, the CDR3 is TGTGCCACCAGCAGGCAAAGGGGGTACACCGGGGAGCTGTTTTTT. The chain couples TRBV15 to TRBJ2-2; a weak D match, TRBD1 (6 bases). The CDR3 runs to 15 residues. V was pared by 3 bases and J by 3 bases, with 11 bases between. The V gene's germline CDR1 is LNHNV and CDR2 YYDKDF (reference sequence).

CDR3 bases: TGTGCCAGTAGTAAAACCTTTTCAGGGGGCACCTACGAGCAGTACTTC. Translating gives CASSKTFSGGTYEQYF. J is TRBJ2-7 and V is TRBV19; TRBD1 matches at 8 bases. The germline gives CDR1 LNHDA, CDR2 SQIVND (reference sequence). CDR3 length: 16 amino acids. V trimming: 4 bases; J trimming: 2 bases; junction bases outside the gene matches: 10. The entire variable domain, with the rest obtained from reference TRBV19 and TRBJ2-7, is as follows: DGGITQSPKYLFRKEGQNVTLSCEQNLNHDAMYWYRQDPGQGLRLIYYSQIVNDFQKGDIAEGYSVSREKKESFPLTVTSAQKNPTAFYLCASSKTFSGGTYEQYFGPGTRLTVT.

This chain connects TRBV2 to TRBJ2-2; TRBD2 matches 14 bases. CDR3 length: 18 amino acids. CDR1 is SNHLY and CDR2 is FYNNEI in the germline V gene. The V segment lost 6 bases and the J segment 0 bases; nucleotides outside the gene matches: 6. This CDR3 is CASSTSTSGGANTGELFF. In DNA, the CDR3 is TGTGCCAGCAGCACTTCGACTAGCGGGGGGGCGAACACCGGGGAGCTGTTTTTT.

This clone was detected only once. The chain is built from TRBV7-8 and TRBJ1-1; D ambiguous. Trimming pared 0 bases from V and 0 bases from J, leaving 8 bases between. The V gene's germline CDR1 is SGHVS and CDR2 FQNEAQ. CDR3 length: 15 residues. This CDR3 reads CASSLAGGLNTEAFF. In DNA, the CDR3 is TGTGCCAGCAGCTTAGCGGGAGGGTTGAACACTGAAGCTTTCTTT.

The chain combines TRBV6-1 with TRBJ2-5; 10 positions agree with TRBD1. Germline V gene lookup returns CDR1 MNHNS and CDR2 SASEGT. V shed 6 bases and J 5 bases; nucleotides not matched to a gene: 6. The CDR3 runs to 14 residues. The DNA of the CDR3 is TGTGCCAGCAGCCACGACAGGGGGCGCGAGACCCAGTACTTC. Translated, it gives CASSHDRGRETQYF.

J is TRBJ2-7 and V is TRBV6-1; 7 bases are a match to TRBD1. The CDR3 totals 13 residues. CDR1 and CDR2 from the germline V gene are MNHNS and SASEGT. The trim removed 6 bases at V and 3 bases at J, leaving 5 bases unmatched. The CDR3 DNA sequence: TGTGCCAGCAGCGACAGGGTAAGCTACGAGCAGTACTTC. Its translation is CASSDRVSYEQYF.